This passage covers 2 T cell receptor beta chains from one sample sequenced in a study of T cell responses to AZD1222 COVID-19 vaccine. Only in-frame clones appear in the TCRdb table, and some are missing; sequencing was by immunoSEQ multiplex PCR. The table includes about 130,000 clones, roughly 91% detected once. The material was peripheral blood, obtained 28 days after the second AZD1222 dose. All receptors come from an adult who received the AZD1222 COVID-19 vaccine.

This clone has only one observation. The chain is built from TRBV7-9 and TRBJ2-5, with D hard to call. The CDR3 has 16 residues. Germline-derived CDR1 and CDR2 are SEHNR and FQNEAQ (reference sequence). V shed 0 bases and J shed 4 bases, with 15 bases lying between them. The CDR3 DNA follows: TGTGCCAGCAGCTTAGCGCCATTAAGACGGATAGAGACCCAGTACTTC. Its translation is CASSLAPLRRIETQYF.

The chain uses TRBV2 and TRBJ1-6; maybe TRBD1 (5 bases). Deletions cut 8 bases from V and 8 bases from J, with 13 bases between. Per germline, CDR1 SNHLY and CDR2 FYNNEI. This CDR3 is 13 amino acids long. CDR3 region: CASAEDMYSPLHF. The CDR3 bases are TGTGCCAGCGCTGAGGACATGTATTCACCCCTCCACTTT.